What follows is one TCR beta chain and its context. Seattle participants joined during active infection and were tracked over time. This sample stems from a study of blood T cell repertoires in COVID-19. The protocol was immunoSEQ multiplex PCR, while the TCRdb copy is restricted to in-frame clones and leaves out a portion. The sample consists of approximately 160,000 clones, more than 80% of them appearing once. The sequence derives from an older woman with COVID-19, enrolled during active disease. The sample was peripheral blood.

Here the CDR3 reads CASGQGFRNSPLHF. In nucleotides, the CDR3 is TGTGCCAGCGGTCAGGGTTTTCGGAATTCACCCCTCCACTTT. The chain is built from TRBV6-5 and TRBJ1-6, with a possible D match to TRBD1 (5 bases). Trimming removed 8 bases at V and 7 bases at J, with 15 bases between. This CDR3 contains 14 residues. Germline V gene sequence: CDR1 MNHEY, CDR2 SVGAGI.